This T cell receptor beta chain was sequenced for a study of neurological immune-mediated disorders. The time point here: longitudinal time-point 3. Unsorted libraries were derived from 2 million PBMCs stored at -80 C. The cDNA was synthesized by means of template-switch 5'RACE, which was carried out with 10-nucleotide random UMIs. Via MiXCR, TCRdb re-called the 5' RACE reads, giving one row per CDR3 protein. This sample has some 80,000 distinct CDR3 sequences; 4.3% occur once, and the top ten carry 5.7%. The V gene lost 4 bases and the J gene lost 0 bases, with 16 bases spanning the gap. This CDR3 contains 16 residues. Germline V gene data show CDR1 as LGHDT and CDR2 as YNNKEL (reference sequence). This clonotype was detected ten times or more.

The chain joins TRBV3-1 to TRBJ2-7, with D tentatively TRBD2 (6 bases). This TCR derives from a woman aged 60 to 75 with multiple sclerosis. Material for sequencing was PBMCs. CDR3 loop: CASSLSSRDFSYEQYF. The DNA for the CDR3 is TGTGCCAGCAGCCTCTCTTCCCGGGACTTCTCCTACGAGCAGTACTTC.